The clone carrying this T cell receptor (beta chain) was counted between two and nine times. Repertoires were generated with immunoSEQ multiplex PCR, while TCRdb's copy carries only in-frame clones and drops some. The data show roughly 120,000 clones, 70% to 85% seen once. This record comes from a study of radiotherapy plus CTLA-4 blockade in lung cancer. V lost 3 bases to trimming and J lost 4 bases, with 16 bases between them. Per germline, CDR1 SGDLS and CDR2 YYNGEE. The CDR3 spans 15 residues. The receptor was derived from a human donor with non-small cell lung cancer that progressed on radiotherapy plus ipilimumab. Some clones in this sample may be carry-over from other donors' samples. The source was peripheral blood, collected from a patient treated with radiotherapy plus ipilimumab. The chain uses TRBV9 and TRBJ2-5, with a tentative D call TRBD2 (5 bases). CDR3 loop: CASSEGLLLLETQYF. As DNA, the CDR3 is TGTGCCAGCAGCGAAGGACTCCTACTCCTAGAGACCCAGTACTTC.